The T cell receptor beta chain under discussion was sequenced for a study of cytomegalovirus exposure and HLA in healthy donors. Study in general: Around 78 million unique TCR sequences came from HLA-typed donors in an early release.

Findings and limits, study-wide: The later analysis indicated that the majority of CMV-associated TCR beta chains appeared HLA-restricted. Presence/absence results assume similar sequencing depth per donor, which may not hold.

The V end lost 1 base, the J end lost 8 bases, and 10 bases lay between the germline ends. Germline loops: CDR1 SGHNT, CDR2 YYREEE (reference sequence). This CDR3 contains 14 residues. About this clone: Its antigen is as yet unknown.

This PCR relied on a set of 60 Vbeta primers and 13 Jbeta primers. Authors' data handling: In a later analysis, 80 million or so unique TCR beta chains included roughly 11 million shared by two or more donors. Only in-frame clones appear in the TCRdb table, and some are missing; sequencing was by immunoSEQ multiplex PCR. D and trimming come from the DNA, and the V and J calls and clone size come from that table. This listing includes over 100,000 clones. The sequence derives from a woman between 35 and 50 years old in good health and CMV-seropositive. The source material was PBMCs. The V call is TRBV5-4, the J call TRBJ1-6, with unresolved D. CDR3 sequence: CASSLWAADSPLHF. The CDR3 nucleotides are TGTGCCAGCAGCTTGTGGGCAGCGGATTCACCCCTCCACTTT.